This TCR beta chain was captured in a study of blood T cells in healthy people across ages. The study's findings and limits: Expanded clonotype shifts may have been confounded, as the donors had an unknown CMV status.

In regard to this clonotype: Its antigen is currently unknown.

The authors ran a second PCR of 7 to 11 cycles using a sample-barcoded 5' primer and a J-beta primer mix. TCRdb ran MiXCR on the 5' RACE reads and lists one entry per CDR3 protein. The sample has 600,000 to 1,000,000 distinct CDR3 sequences; roughly 64% are singletons. V shed 1 base and J shed 8 bases, with 14 bases lying between them. The CDR3 spans 14 residues. The sample comprised blood. The J gene is TRBJ1-2, the V gene TRBV12-3 or TRBV12-4, with D tentatively TRBD1 (5 bases). The sequence was obtained from a man aged 25 to 40 in good health. The CDR3 sequence: CASSLGPGLFGYTF. As DNA, the CDR3 is TGTGCCAGCAGTTTAGGGCCGGGGCTCTTCGGCTACACCTTC.